The 26 T cell receptor beta chains given below trace back to one sample, sequenced in a study of cytomegalovirus exposure and HLA in healthy donors (dated by TCRdb to about 2017). The library was built by means of the immunoSEQ multiplex PCR assay. A mixture of 60 forward primers for TCR Vbeta segments and 13 reverse primers for TCR Jbeta segments was used in the multiplex PCR. Not all clones reach the TCRdb copy of this immuneACCESS table, which keeps in-frame sequences only. Checked studies attribute under half of the gap to unresolved V genes and leave the rest unexplained. For this sample there are approximately 160,000 clones; 75% to 90% appear just once. The ten largest clones add up to around 7.2% of the sample. Sequenced sample: PBMCs. Receptor source: a man aged 30 to 39 in good health and CMV-seropositive.

The chain is built from TRBV5-1 and TRBJ1-2; 7 bases align to TRBD1. Germline V gives CDR1 SGHRS, CDR2 YFSETQ. The V segment lost 5 bases and the J segment 5 bases; nucleotides outside the gene matches: 15. The CDR3 spans 16 residues. As DNA, the CDR3 is TGCGCCAGCAGGCCTGGGACAGACTTTTCAAAATATGGCTACACCTTC. Its protein product is CASRPGTDFSKYGYTF.

This chain connects TRBV21-1 to TRBJ2-7; the table calls TRBD1, which could not be checked here. TRBV21-1 constitutes a pseudogene. This CDR3 spans 15 amino acids. The DNA for the CDR3 is TGTGCCAGCCCCCGGACAGGATACACAGTCTACGAGCAGTACTTC. Its translation: CASPRTGYTVYEQYF.

The CDR3 nucleotides are TGTGCCAGCAGCTTAGCGGCGGGACAGGGCACCTACGAGCAGTACTTC. It codes for CASSLAAGQGTYEQYF. The chain combines TRBV7-9 with TRBJ2-7; 9 nucleotides line up with TRBD1. V lost 0 bases to trimming and J lost 2 bases; unmatched junction nucleotides: 5. Germline V lookup: CDR1 SEHNR, CDR2 FQNEAQ (reference sequence). This CDR3 has 16 residues. Drawing the rest from reference TRBV7-9 and TRBJ2-7, the complete variable domain is DTGVSQNPRHKITKRGQNVTFRCDPISEHNRLYWYRQTLGQGPEFLTYFQNEAQLEKSRLLSDRFSAERPKGSFSTLEIQRTEQGDSAMYLCASSLAAGQGTYEQYFGPGTRLTVT.

The V gene is TRBV18, the J gene TRBJ1-4, with TRBD1 as a possible D gene (5 bases). CDR3 length equals 14 residues. Germline V gene sequence: CDR1 KGHSH, CDR2 LQKENI. V shed 0 bases and J shed 9 bases, with 11 bases lying between them. CDR3 sequence: CASSPPGRSKKLFF. The CDR3, as DNA: TGTGCCAGCTCACCACCGGGGCGGTCCAAAAAACTGTTTTTT.

The V gene is TRBV4-3, the J gene TRBJ2-2, with 8 bases that match TRBD2. The CDR3 covers 16 residues. V shed 1 base and J 2 bases; nucleotides not matched to a gene: 3. The germline gives CDR1 LGHNA, CDR2 YSLEER. CDR3 DNA sequence: TGCGCCAGCAGCCAAGGCGGGGGGATAAACACCGGGGAGCTGTTTTTT. Its translation is CASSQGGGINTGELFF.

The genes are TRBV29-1 and TRBJ2-1; tentative D call: TRBD1 (6 bases). The CDR3 consists of 14 residues. Germline assignment: CDR1 SQVTM and CDR2 ANQGSEA. With 4 bases removed from V and 3 bases from J, the gap between germline ends came to 13 bases. CDR3 amino acids: CSVVGGDGYNEQFF. As DNA, the CDR3 is TGCAGCGTTGTAGGGGGTGATGGCTACAATGAGCAGTTCTTC.

V is TRBV6-5 and J is TRBJ1-1; 8 positions agree with TRBD1. CDR1 is MNHEY, CDR2 SVGAGI, per germline. This CDR3 comprises 12 residues. The V gene end was trimmed by 10 bases and the J gene end by 4 bases; junction bases not matched to a gene: 5. CDR3 amino acids: CATRTGGTEAFF. CDR3 DNA: TGTGCCACCAGAACAGGGGGCACTGAAGCTTTCTTT.

This chain uses TRBV6-5 with TRBJ2-2, with TRBD2 matching over 10 bases. Germline V gene sequence: CDR1 MNHEY, CDR2 SVGAGI. This CDR3 contains 16 residues. J was trimmed by 8 bases and V by 2 bases; bases with no gene match: 8. The CDR3 nucleotides are TGTGCCAGCAGTTACGTAGCGGGAGGCCTTTCGGGGGAGCTGTTTTTT. It is translated as CASSYVAGGLSGELFF.

The rearrangement links TRBV6-6 to TRBJ2-5; TRBD1 matches at 7 bases. Germline lookup yields CDR1 MNHNY and CDR2 SVGAGI (reference sequence). Trimming took 2 bases from V and 13 from J; bases not matched to a gene: 7. The CDR3 sequence is 12 residues long. CDR3 protein: CASSYDRVRPYF. CDR3 sequence (DNA): TGTGCCAGCAGTTACGACAGGGTTCGGCCGTACTTC.

V is TRBV5-1 and J is TRBJ2-2, with 10 nucleotides matching TRBD2. The CDR3 is made up of 15 amino acids. The ends lost 4 bases at V and 5 bases at J; junction bases unmatched: 5. Germline V gene data show CDR1 as SGHRS and CDR2 as YFSETQ. DNA for the CDR3: TGCGCCAGCAGCCAGGAAGCGGGAGGGACCGGGGAGCTGTTTTTT. Its translation is CASSQEAGGTGELFF.

V is TRBV5-1 and J is TRBJ2-3; D not certain. Germline V lookup: CDR1 SGHRS, CDR2 YFSETQ. Trimming took off 1 base at V and 2 bases at J, with 8 bases between the two ends. This CDR3 contains 14 residues. The CDR3 loop is CASSLRGATDTQYF. The CDR3 DNA sequence: TGCGCCAGCAGCTTGCGCGGTGCCACAGATACGCAGTATTTT.

The J gene is TRBJ1-1, the V gene TRBV7-2, with TRBD1 matching 9 bases. Per germline, CDR1 SGHTA and CDR2 FQGNSA. This CDR3 is 14 amino acids long. After removal of 5 bases from V and 8 bases from J, the junction contained 9 bases not matched to a gene. This CDR3 reads CASSATGGADEAFF. The CDR3 DNA reads TGTGCCAGCAGCGCTACAGGGGGCGCAGACGAAGCTTTCTTT.

This chain joins TRBV2 and TRBJ1-1; 9 bases align to TRBD1. Germline CDR1 SNHLY, CDR2 FYNNEI. The CDR3 spans 15 residues. V lost 5 bases, J lost 2 bases, and 6 bases stayed unmatched. CDR3 sequence: CASSLEGQGNTEAFF. CDR3 sequence (DNA): TGTGCCAGCAGTTTGGAGGGACAGGGAAACACTGAAGCTTTCTTT.

The rearrangement uses TRBV6-6 and TRBJ1-5; unclear D gene. This CDR3 contains 16 residues. Deletions cut 0 bases from V and 3 bases from J, with 12 bases between. The germline V gene encodes CDR1 MNHNY and CDR2 SVGAGI (reference sequence). CDR3: CASSYSPGLNNQPQHF. CDR3 in DNA: TGTGCCAGCAGTTACTCACCAGGACTGAACAATCAGCCCCAGCATTTT.

On this clone itself: An end of the junction differs from the germline gene, which may be a read error. This rearrangement joins TRBV7-9 to TRBJ1-4; D ambiguous. Germline loops: CDR1 SEHNR, CDR2 FQNEAQ (reference sequence). CDR3 length equals 16 residues. CDR3 sequence (DNA): TGTTCCAGCAGCTACGGGTTTGTTGCAACTAATGAAAAACTGTTTTTT. It translates to CSSSYGFVATNEKLFF.

The rearrangement uses TRBV7-2 and TRBJ2-7; D may be TRBD2 (6 bases). Trimming left V 3 bases short and J 0 bases short, with 12 bases between. This CDR3 comprises 15 residues. Germline CDR1 is SGHTA and CDR2 is FQGNSA. The DNA of the CDR3 is TGTGCCAGCAGCTTGGGCGGGGCAAGCTCCTACGAGCAGTACTTC. It yields the protein CASSLGGASSYEQYF.

The V call is TRBV7-2, the J call TRBJ2-5, with D unresolved. Germline V gene lookup returns CDR1 SGHTA and CDR2 FQGNSA. This CDR3 comprises 16 residues. Trimming took 4 bases from V and 2 from J, leaving 17 bases between them. In DNA form, the CDR3 reads TGTGCCAGCAGCTCACCCTTACCCACGGGTCAAGAGACCCAGTACTTC. Protein: CASSSPLPTGQETQYF.

As regards this clone: One end of the junction does not line up with germline, which may come from a read error. In DNA, the CDR3 is TGTGCCAGCAGCCCAGAGGTTGGACAGGGGATCTATGTCTACACCTTC. Its protein is CASSPEVGQGIYVYTF. This sequence joins TRBV7-9 and TRBJ1-2; 9 bases are a match to TRBD1. Germline assignment: CDR1 SEHNR and CDR2 FQNEAQ (reference sequence). This CDR3 spans 16 amino acids.

This clone was seen just once. This CDR3 reads CASSRRGAGWANEQFF. For the CDR3, the DNA is TGTGCCAGCAGCCGCCGCGGGGCAGGGTGGGCGAATGAGCAGTTCTTC. This chain uses TRBV9 with TRBJ2-1, with D possibly TRBD2 on 6 matching bases. The CDR3 contains 16 residues. The germline gives CDR1 SGDLS, CDR2 YYNGEE. Trimming stripped 4 bases from V and 7 bases from J, with 21 bases between.

This sequence joins TRBV6-6 and TRBJ2-1; 13 bases line up with TRBD2. The CDR3 is 15 residues long. Germline V gene sequence: CDR1 MNHNY, CDR2 SVGAGI (reference sequence). Losses at the gene ends were 6 bases for V and 9 bases for J; bases not matched to a gene: 8. CDR3 protein: CASSVPGLAGLEQFF. The CDR3 coding sequence is TGTGCCAGCAGCGTCCCGGGACTAGCGGGACTTGAGCAGTTCTTC.

The J gene is TRBJ1-1, the V gene TRBV4-3; the D gene is possibly TRBD1 (5 bases). CDR3 length: 16 residues. V was trimmed by 0 bases and J by 4 bases, leaving 15 bases between them. Germline CDR1 LGHNA, CDR2 YSLEER. The CDR3 loop is CASSQDWPGGGTEAFF. CDR3 DNA sequence: TGCGCCAGCAGCCAAGATTGGCCGGGGGGGGGCACTGAAGCTTTCTTT.

J is TRBJ2-7 and V is TRBV6-1, with TRBD2 identical over 8 bases. The CDR3 sequence is 16 residues long. Germline CDR1 is MNHNS and CDR2 is SASEGT. V was clipped by 1 base and J by 2 bases; unmatched bases: 7. The CDR3 loop reads CASSEETSGFPYEQYF. In DNA, the CDR3 is TGTGCCAGCAGTGAAGAAACTAGCGGTTTTCCCTACGAGCAGTACTTC.

This chain joins TRBV7-9 and TRBJ2-7; TRBD1 might be the D (6 bases). This CDR3 is 15 amino acids long. Germline CDR1 is SEHNR and CDR2 is FQNEAQ (reference sequence). Trimming took 5 bases from V and 6 from J, leaving 20 bases between them. As DNA, the CDR3 is TGTGCCAGCAGCAAACAGGGTTCGGGGTATAGCGAGCAGTACTTC. Translation gives CASSKQGSGYSEQYF.

This chain joins TRBV9 and TRBJ2-3; the D gene is possibly TRBD2 (5 bases). The germline V gene has CDR1 SGDLS and CDR2 YYNGEE. The CDR3 is made up of 12 amino acids. V lost 7 bases to trimming and J lost 2 bases, with 8 bases between them. CDR3 DNA sequence: TGTGCCAGCGGCGGGCCCACAGATACGCAGTATTTT. Its protein is CASGGPTDTQYF.

This chain links TRBV25-1 with TRBJ2-5; TRBD2 matches 7 bases. Trimming cost V 5 bases and J 4 bases; bases outside gene matches: 4. This CDR3 spans 13 amino acids. Germline CDR1 MGHDK, CDR2 SYGVNS. CDR3 amino acids: CASSRPGGETQYF. The DNA of the CDR3 is TGTGCCAGCAGTCGCCCGGGGGGAGAGACCCAGTACTTC. Full variable domain (rest looked up from reference TRBV25-1 and TRBJ2-5): EADIYQTPRYLVIGTGKKITLECSQTMGHDKMYWYQQDPGMELHLIHYSYGVNSTEKGDLSSESTVSRIRTEHFPLTLESARPSHTSQYLCASSRPGGETQYFGPGTRLLVL.

Concerning this clone itself: One end of the junction fails to match germline, which may point to a read error. The chain links TRBV6-1 to TRBJ1-4, with TRBD1 matching over 7 bases. The CDR3 totals 15 residues. Germline values: CDR1 MNHNS, CDR2 SASEGT. CDR3 nucleotides: TGTGCCAGCAGGGCATCTGTGCGAGGGGGCGAAAAACTGTCTTTT. Its protein is CASRASVRGGEKLSF.